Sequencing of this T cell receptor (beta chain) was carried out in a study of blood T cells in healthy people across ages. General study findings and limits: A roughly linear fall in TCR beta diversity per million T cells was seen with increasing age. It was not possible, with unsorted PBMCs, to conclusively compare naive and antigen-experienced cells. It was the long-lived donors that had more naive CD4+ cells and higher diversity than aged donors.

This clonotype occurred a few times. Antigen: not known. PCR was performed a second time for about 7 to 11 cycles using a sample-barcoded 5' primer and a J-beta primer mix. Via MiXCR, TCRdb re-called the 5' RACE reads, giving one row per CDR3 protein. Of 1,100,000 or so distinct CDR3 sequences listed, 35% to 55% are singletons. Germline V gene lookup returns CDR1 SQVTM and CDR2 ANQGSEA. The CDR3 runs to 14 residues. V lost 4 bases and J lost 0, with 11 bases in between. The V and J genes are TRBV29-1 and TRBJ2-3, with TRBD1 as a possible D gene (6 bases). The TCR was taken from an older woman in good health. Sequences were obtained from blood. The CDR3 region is CSVVVQGSTDTQYF. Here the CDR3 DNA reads TGCAGCGTTGTAGTACAGGGCAGCACAGATACGCAGTATTTT.